The clone carrying this T cell receptor (beta chain) was counted once. These data come from a study of blood T cell repertoires in COVID-19. Overall study context: PBMCs, B-cell-depleted T cells, or T cells were the source of the cDNA or gDNA that made up the material.

V was clipped by 6 bases and J by 3 bases, with 15 bases between them. There are 15 residues in the CDR3. CDR1 and CDR2 from the germline V gene are MNHEY and SVGAGI. Authors' data handling: Estimated nucleated cell counts came from reference gene primer amplification. The protocol was immunoSEQ multiplex PCR, while the TCRdb copy is restricted to in-frame clones and leaves out a portion. V and J calls and clone size are those listed in that table; D and trimming were worked out from the DNA. In the table there are around 110,000 clones, almost 85% of which are singletons. Sequenced material: peripheral blood. This TCR came from a man between 65 and 85 years old with active or convalescent COVID-19. V usage is TRBV6-5 and J usage is TRBJ1-3; D possibly corresponds to TRBD1 (6 bases). DNA for the CDR3: TGTGCCAGCAGGACTACGGGGGGCGGTGGAAACACCATATATTTT. As protein: CASRTTGGGGNTIYF.